The subject of this entry is one TCR beta chain. CDR3 length: 16 residues. Per germline, CDR1 GTSNPN and CDR2 SVGIG (reference sequence). V shed 3 bases and J shed 7 bases, with 21 bases lying between them. PCR primers comprised 60 Vbeta and 13 Jbeta primers. Clones were read by immunoSEQ multiplex PCR, and TCRdb kept only the in-frame ones, dropping some. This table has 150,000 to 200,000 clones, roughly 81% appearing once. The sample is drawn from a study of cytomegalovirus exposure and HLA in healthy donors. The V and J genes are TRBV30 and TRBJ1-4; D unresolved. This TCR derives from a woman under 30 in good health and CMV-seropositive. The sample taken for sequencing was PBMCs. The CDR3 sequence: CAWSPGINYRPEKLFF. The CDR3 coding sequence is TGTGCCTGGAGCCCCGGGATCAACTACCGTCCTGAAAAACTGTTTTTT. The full variable domain, its missing parts supplied by reference TRBV30 and TRBJ1-4, is SQTIHQWPATLVQPVGSPLSLECTVEGTSNPNLYWYRQAAGRGLQLLFYSVGIGQISSEVPQNLSASRPQDRQFILSSKKLLLSDSGFYLCAWSPGINYRPEKLFFGSGTQLSVL.